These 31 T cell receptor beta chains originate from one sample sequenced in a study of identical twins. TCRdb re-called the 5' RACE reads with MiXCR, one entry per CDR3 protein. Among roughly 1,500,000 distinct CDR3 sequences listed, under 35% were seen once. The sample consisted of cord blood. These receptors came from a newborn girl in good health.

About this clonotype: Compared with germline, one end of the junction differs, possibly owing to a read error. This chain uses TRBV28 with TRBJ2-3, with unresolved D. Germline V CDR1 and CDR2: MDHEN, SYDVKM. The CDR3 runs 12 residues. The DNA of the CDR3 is TGTACCAGCAGCCCCCCAGCAGATACGCAGTATTTT. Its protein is CTSSPPADTQYF.

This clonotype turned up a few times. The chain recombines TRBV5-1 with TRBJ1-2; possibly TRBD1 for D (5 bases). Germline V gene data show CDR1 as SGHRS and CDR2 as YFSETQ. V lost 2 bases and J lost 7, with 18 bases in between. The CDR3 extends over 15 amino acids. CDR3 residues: CASSLNRPSLPGYTF. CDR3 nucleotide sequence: TGCGCCAGCAGCTTAAACAGGCCCTCCCTCCCTGGCTACACCTTC.

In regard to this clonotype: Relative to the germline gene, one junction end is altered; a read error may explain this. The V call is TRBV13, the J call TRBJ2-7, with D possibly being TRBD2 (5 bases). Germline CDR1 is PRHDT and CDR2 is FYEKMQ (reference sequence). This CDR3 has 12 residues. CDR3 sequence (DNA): TGTGCCCGCAGCCTACAGCGGTACGAGCAGTACTTC. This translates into CARSLQRYEQYF.

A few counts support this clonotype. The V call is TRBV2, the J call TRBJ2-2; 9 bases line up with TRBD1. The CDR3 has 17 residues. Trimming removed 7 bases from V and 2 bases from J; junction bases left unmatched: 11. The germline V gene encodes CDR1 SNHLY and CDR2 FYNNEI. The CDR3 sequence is CASKPGQGHKNTGELFF. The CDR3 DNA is TGTGCCAGCAAGCCTGGACAGGGGCATAAAAACACCGGGGAGCTGTTTTTT. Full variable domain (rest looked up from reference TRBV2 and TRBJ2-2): EPEVTQTPSHQVTQMGQEVILRCVPISNHLYFYWYRQILGQKVEFLVSFYNNEISEKSEIFDDQFSVERPDGSNFTLKIRSTKLEDSAMYFCASKPGQGHKNTGELFFGEGSRLTVL.

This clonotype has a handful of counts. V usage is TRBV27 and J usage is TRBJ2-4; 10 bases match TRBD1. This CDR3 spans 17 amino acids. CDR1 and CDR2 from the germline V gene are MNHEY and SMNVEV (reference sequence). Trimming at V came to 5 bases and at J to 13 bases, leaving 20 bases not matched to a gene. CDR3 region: CASSISTGGRLSREQYF. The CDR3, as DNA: TGTGCCAGCAGTATCTCGACAGGGGGCCGTCTTTCGCGGGAGCAGTACTTC.

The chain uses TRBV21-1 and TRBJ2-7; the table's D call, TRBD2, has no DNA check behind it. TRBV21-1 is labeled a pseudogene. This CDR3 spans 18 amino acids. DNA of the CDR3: TGTGCCAGCAGCAAAGCAAAGAGACTAGCGGGAGGGCCATGGGAGCAGTACTTC. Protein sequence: CASSKAKRLAGGPWEQYF.

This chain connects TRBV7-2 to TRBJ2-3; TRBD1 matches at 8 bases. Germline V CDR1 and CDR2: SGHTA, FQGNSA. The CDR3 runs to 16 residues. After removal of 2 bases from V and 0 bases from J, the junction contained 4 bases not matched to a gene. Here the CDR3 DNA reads TGTGCCAGCAGCTTAACCGGGACAGGTAGCACAGATACGCAGTATTTT. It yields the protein CASSLTGTGSTDTQYF.

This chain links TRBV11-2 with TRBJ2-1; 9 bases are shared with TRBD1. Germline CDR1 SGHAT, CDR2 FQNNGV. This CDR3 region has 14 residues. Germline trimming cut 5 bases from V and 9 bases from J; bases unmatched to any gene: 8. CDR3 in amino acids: CASSPGTGNTEQFF. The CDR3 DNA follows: TGTGCCAGCAGCCCAGGGACAGGGAACACTGAGCAGTTCTTC.

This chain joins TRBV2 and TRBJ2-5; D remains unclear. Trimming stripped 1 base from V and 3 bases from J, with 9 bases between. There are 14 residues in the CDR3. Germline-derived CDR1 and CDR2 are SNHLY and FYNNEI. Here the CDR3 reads CASSEDPPEETQYF. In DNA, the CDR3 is TGTGCCAGCAGTGAAGATCCCCCTGAAGAGACCCAGTACTTC.

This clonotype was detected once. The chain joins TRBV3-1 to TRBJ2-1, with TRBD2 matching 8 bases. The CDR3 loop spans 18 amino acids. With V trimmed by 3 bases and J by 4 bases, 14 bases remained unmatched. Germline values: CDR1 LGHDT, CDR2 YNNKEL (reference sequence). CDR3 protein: CASSHSSPGLVKYNEQFF. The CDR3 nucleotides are TGTGCCAGCAGCCACTCCTCCCCGGGACTAGTAAAATACAATGAGCAGTTCTTC.

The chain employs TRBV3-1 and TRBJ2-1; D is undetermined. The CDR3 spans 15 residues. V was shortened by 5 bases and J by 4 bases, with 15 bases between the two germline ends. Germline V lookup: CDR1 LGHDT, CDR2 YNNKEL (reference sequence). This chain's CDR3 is CASSSRRVRYNEQFF. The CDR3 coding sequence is TGTGCCAGCAGCTCAAGGAGAGTGAGATACAATGAGCAGTTCTTC.

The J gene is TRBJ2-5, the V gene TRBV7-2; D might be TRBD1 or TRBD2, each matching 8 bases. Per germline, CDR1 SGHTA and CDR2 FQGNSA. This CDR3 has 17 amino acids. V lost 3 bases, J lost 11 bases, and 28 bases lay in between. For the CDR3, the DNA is TGTGCCAGCAGCTTCCGAGGCGGGGGGACAGGCGCTAGAGAGCAGTACTTC. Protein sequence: CASSFRGGGTGAREQYF.

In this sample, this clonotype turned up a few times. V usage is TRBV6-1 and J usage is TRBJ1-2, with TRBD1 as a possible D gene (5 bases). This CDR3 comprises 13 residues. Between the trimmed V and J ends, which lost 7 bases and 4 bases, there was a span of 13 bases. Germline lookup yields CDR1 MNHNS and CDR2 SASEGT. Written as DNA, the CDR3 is TGTGCCAGCATAGTTCCAGGGTCCTATGGCTACACCTTC. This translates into CASIVPGSYGYTF.

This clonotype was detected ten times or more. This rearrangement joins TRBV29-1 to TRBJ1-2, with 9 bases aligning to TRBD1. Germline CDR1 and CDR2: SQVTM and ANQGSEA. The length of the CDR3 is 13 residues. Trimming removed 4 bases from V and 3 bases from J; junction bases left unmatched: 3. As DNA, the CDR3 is TGCAGCGTTGGGGGACAGGGAGACTATGGCTACACCTTC. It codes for CSVGGQGDYGYTF.

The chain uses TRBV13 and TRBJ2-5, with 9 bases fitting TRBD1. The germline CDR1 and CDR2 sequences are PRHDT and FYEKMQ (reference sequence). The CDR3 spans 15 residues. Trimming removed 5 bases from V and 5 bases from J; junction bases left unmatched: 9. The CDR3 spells CASSARDRAPETQYF. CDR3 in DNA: TGTGCCAGCAGCGCCCGGGACAGGGCTCCGGAGACCCAGTACTTC. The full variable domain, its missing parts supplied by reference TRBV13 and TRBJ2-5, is AAGVIQSPRHLIKEKRETATLKCYPIPRHDTVYWYQQGPGQDPQFLISFYEKMQSDKGSIPDRFSAQQFSDYHSELNMSSLELGDSALYFCASSARDRAPETQYFGPGTRLLVL.

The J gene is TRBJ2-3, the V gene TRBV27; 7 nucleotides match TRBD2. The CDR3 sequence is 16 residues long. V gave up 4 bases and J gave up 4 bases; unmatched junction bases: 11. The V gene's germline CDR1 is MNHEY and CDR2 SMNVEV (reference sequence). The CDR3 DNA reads TGTGCCAGCAGTTCCCAAGCGGGACTCGTTTCAGATACGCAGTATTTT. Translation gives CASSSQAGLVSDTQYF.

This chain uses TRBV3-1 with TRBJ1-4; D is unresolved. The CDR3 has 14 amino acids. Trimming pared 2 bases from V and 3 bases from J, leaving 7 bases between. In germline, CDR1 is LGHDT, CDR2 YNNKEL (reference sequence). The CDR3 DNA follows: TGTGCCAGCAGCCAAAGGACTTCTAATGAAAAACTGTTTTTT. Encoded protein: CASSQRTSNEKLFF.

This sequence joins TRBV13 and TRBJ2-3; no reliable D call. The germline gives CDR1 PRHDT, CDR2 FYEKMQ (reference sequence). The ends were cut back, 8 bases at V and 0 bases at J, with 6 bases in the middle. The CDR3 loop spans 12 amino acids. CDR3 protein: CASENSTDTQYF. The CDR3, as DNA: TGTGCCAGCGAGAATAGCACAGATACGCAGTATTTT.

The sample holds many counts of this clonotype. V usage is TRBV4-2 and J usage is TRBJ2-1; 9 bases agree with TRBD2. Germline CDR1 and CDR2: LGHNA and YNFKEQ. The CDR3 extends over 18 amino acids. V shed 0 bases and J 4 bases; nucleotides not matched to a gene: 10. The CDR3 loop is CASSQDWVAGVKYNEQFF. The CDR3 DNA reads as TGTGCCAGCAGCCAAGATTGGGTAGCGGGAGTGAAATACAATGAGCAGTTCTTC.

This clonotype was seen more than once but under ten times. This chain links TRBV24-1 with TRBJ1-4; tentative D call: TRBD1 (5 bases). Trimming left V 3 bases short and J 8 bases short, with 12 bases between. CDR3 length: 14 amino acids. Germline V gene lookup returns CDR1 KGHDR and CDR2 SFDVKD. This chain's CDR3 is CATSDRQGDEKLFF. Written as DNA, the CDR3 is TGTGCCACCAGTGATAGACAAGGGGACGAAAAACTGTTTTTT.

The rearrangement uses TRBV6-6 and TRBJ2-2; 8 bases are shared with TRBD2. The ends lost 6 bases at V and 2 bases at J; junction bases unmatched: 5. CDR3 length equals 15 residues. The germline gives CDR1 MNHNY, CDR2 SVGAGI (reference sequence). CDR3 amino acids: CASRGRGVNTGELFF. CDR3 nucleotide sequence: TGTGCCAGCAGAGGGCGGGGGGTCAACACCGGGGAGCTGTTTTTT.

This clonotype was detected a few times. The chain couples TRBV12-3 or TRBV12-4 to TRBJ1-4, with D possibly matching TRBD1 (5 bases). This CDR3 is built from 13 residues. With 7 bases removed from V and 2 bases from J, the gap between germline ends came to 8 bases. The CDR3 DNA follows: TGTGCCAGCACGCGGGGGACTAATGAAAAACTGTTTTTT. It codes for CASTRGTNEKLFF.

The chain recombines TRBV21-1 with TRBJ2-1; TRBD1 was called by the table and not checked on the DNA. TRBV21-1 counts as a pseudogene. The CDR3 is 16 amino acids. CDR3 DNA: TGTGCCAGCAGCAAAGCCCAGGACAGGCTTTACAATGAGCAGTTCTTC. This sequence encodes CASSKAQDRLYNEQFF.

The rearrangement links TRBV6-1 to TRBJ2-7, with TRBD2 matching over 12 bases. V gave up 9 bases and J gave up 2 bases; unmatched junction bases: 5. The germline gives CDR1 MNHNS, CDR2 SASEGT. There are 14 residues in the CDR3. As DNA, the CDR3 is TGTGCCAGTAACCTAGCGGGAGGGCCCTACGAGCAGTACTTC. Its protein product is CASNLAGGPYEQYF.

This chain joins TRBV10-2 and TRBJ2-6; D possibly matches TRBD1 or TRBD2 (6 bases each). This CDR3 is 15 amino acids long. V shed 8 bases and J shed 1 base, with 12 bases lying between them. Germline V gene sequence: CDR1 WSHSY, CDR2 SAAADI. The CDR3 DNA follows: TGCGCCAGCGACAAGGGGGGATCTGGGGCCAACGTCCTGACTTTC. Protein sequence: CASDKGGSGANVLTF.

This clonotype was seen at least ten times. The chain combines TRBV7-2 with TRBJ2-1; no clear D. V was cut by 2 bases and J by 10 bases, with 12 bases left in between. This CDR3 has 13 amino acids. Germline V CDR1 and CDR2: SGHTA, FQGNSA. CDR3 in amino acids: CASSLSGFEEQFF. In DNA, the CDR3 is TGTGCCAGCAGCTTATCAGGCTTCGAAGAGCAGTTCTTC.

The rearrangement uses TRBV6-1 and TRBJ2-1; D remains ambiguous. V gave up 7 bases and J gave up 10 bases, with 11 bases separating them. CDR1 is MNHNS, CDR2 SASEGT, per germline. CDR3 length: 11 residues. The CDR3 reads CASTDLYEQFF. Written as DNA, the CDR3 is TGTGCCAGCACGGACCTTTACGAGCAGTTCTTC.

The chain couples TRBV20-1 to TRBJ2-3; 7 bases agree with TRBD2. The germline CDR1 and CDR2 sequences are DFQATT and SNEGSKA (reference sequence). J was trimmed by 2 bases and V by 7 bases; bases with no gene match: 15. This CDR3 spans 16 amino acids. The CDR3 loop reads CSGSRMSGKVTDTQYF. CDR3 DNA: TGCAGTGGAAGTAGAATGAGCGGGAAGGTCACAGATACGCAGTATTTT.

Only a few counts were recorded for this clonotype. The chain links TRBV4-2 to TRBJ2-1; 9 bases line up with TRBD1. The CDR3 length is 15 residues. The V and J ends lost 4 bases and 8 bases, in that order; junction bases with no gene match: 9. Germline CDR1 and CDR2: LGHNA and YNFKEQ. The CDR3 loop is CASSPPGQGFYEQFF. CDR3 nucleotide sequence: TGTGCCAGCAGCCCACCGGGACAGGGTTTCTATGAGCAGTTCTTC.

CDR3 residues: CASSYTSSGLNEQFF. The CDR3 DNA is TGTGCCAGCAGTTACACATCTAGCGGGCTCAATGAGCAGTTCTTC. The chain uses TRBV6-5 and TRBJ2-1; 8 nucleotides line up with TRBD2. This CDR3 has 15 residues. The V segment lost 2 bases and the J segment 6 bases; nucleotides outside the gene matches: 6. The V gene's germline CDR1 is MNHEY and CDR2 SVGAGI.

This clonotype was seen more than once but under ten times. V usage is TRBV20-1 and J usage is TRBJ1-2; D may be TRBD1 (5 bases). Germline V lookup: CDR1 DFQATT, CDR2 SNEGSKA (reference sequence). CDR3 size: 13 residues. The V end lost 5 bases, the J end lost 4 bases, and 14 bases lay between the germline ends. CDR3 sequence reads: CSAPGGGTYGYTF. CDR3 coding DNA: TGCAGTGCTCCCGGGGGGGGGACCTATGGCTACACCTTC.